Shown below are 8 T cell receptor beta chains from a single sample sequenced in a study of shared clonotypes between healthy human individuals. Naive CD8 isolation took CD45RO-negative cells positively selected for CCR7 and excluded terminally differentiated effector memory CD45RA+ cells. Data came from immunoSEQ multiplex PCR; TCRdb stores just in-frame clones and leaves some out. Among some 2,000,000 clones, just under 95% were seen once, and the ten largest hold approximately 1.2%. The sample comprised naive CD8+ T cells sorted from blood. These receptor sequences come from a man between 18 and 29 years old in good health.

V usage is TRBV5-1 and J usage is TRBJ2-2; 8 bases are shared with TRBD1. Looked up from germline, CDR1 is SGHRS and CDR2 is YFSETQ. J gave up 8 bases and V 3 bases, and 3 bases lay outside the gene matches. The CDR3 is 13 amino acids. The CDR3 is CASSYRGTGELFF. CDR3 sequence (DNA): TGCGCCAGCAGCTACAGGGGGACTGGGGAGCTGTTTTTT.

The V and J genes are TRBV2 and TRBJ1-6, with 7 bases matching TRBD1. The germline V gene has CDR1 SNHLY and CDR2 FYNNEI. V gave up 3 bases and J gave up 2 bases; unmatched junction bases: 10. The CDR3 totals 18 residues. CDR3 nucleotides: TGTGCCAGCAGTGAGACAGGGTATGGAGTCGCCTATAATTCACCCCTCCACTTT. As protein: CASSETGYGVAYNSPLHF.

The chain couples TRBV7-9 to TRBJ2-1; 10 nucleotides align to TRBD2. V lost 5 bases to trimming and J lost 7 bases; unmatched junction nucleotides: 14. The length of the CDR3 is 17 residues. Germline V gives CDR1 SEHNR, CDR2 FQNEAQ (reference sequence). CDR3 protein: CASSTRAMGLALNEQFF. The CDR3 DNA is TGTGCCAGCAGCACCCGGGCTATGGGACTAGCGTTGAATGAGCAGTTCTTC. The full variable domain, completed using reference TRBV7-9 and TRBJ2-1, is DTGVSQNPRHKITKRGQNVTFRCDPISEHNRLYWYRQTLGQGPEFLTYFQNEAQLEKSRLLSDRFSAERPKGSFSTLEIQRTEQGDSAMYLCASSTRAMGLALNEQFFGPGTRLTVL.

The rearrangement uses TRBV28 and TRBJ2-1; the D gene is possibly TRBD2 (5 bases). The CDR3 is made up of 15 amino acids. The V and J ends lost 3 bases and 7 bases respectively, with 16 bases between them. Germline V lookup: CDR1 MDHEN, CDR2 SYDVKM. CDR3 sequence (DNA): TGTGCCAGCAGTTTGGCGGGTTCAAGCGATAATGAGCAGTTCTTC. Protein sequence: CASSLAGSSDNEQFF.

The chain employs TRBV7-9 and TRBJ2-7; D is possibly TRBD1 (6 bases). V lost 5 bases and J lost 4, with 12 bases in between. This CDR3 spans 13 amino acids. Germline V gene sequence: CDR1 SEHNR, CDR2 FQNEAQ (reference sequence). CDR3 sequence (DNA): TGTGCCAGCAGCATAGGACAGAAGTACGAGCAGTACTTC. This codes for CASSIGQKYEQYF.

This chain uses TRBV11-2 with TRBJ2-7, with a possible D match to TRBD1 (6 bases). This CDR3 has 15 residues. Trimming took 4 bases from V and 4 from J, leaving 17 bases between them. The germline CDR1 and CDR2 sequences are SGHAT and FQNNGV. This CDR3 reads CASSWGQGRQYEQYF. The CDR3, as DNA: TGTGCCAGCAGCTGGGGGCAGGGGAGACAATACGAGCAGTACTTC. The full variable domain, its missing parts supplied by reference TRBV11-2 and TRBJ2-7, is EAGVAQSPRYKIIEKRQSVAFWCNPISGHATLYWYQQILGQGPKLLIQFQNNGVVDDSQLPKDRFSAERLKGVDSTLKIQPAKLEDSAVYLCASSWGQGRQYEQYFGPGTRLTVT.

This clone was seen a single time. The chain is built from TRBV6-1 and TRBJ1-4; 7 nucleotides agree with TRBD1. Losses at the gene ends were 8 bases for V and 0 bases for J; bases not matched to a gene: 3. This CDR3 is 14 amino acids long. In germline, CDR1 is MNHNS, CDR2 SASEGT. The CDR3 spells CASDQGATNEKLFF. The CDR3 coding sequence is TGTGCCAGCGACCAGGGGGCAACTAATGAAAAACTGTTTTTT.

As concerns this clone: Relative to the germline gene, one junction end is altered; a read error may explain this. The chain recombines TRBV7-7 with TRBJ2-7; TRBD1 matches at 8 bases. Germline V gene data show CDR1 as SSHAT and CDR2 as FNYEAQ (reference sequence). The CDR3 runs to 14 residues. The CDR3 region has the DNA TGTGCTAGCAGCGCCGGACAGGGCCCCTACGAGCAGTACTTC. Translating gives CASSAGQGPYEQYF.